Listed below are T cell receptor beta chains from one sample, sequenced in a study of T cell repertoires in cytomegalovirus infection. These receptors' targets are unknown. TCRdb passed the reads through MiXCR, listing each CDR3 protein once. This repertoire shows fewer than 650,000 distinct CDR3 sequences, roughly 42% found once; its top ten account for around 48%. This specimen consisted of cultured PBMCs, obtained from culture after CMV antigen stimulation. The receptors here all came from a human donor in good health (CMV status not recorded). Some clones in this sample may be carry-over from other donors' samples. CDR3s include the opening cysteine and the closing phenylalanine or tryptophan. The D gene is left open where the match is weak. Size tells how often a clone was seen (once, few, many) or the class of an expanded clone, and some rows leave it out.

NA	TRBV7-2	TRBJ2-7	TRBD1	CASSSDRVGYEQYF	TGTGCCAGCAGTTCGGACAGGGTTGGCTACGAGCAGTACTTC
many	TRBV7-8	TRBJ2-3	NA	CASSLVGLADTDTQYF	TGTGCCAGCAGCTTAGTCGGGTTAGCGGACACAGATACGCAGTATTTT
NA	TRBV28	TRBJ2-1	TRBD2	CASSVSGGSRMRGFF	TGTGCCAGCAGTGTTAGCGGGGGGAGCCGGATGAGGGGGTTCTTC
NA	TRBV27	TRBJ2-7	NA	CASSTFGGEQYF	TGTGCCAGCAGTACCTTCGGGGGCGAGCAGTACTTC
few	TRBV4-3	TRBJ2-5	NA	CASSQDLGGETQYF	TGCGCCAGCAGCCAAGACCTGGGGGGCGAGACCCAGTACTTC
few	TRBV7-6	TRBJ1-4	NA	CASSLVASTNEKLFF	TGTGCCAGCAGCTTAGTCGCATCAACTAATGAAAAACTGTTTTTT
NA	TRBV14	TRBJ2-7	TRBD1	CASSQDGDRVYEQYF	TGTGCCAGCAGCCAAGATGGGGACAGGGTCTACGAGCAGTACTTC
NA	TRBV7-9	TRBJ1-1	NA	CASSTRQSEAFF	TGTGCCAGCAGCACACGACAGTCCGAAGCTTTCTTT
few	TRBV11-2	TRBJ1-6	TRBD1	CASSSRDRSNSPLHF	TGTGCCAGCAGCTCGCGGGACAGGAGTAATTCACCCCTCCACTTT
few	TRBV7-2	TRBJ1-4	TRBD1	CASSAGQGGYEKLFF	TGTGCCAGCAGCGCCGGACAGGGGGGGTATGAAAAACTGTTTTTT
NA	TRBV2	TRBJ2-1	TRBD2	CASSLLAGLYNEQFF	TGTGCCAGCAGCCTACTAGCGGGGTTATACAATGAGCAGTTCTTC
NA	TRBV7-2	TRBJ2-1	NA	CASSLIRSSNEQFF	TGTGCCAGCAGCTTAATCCGGAGCTCCAATGAGCAGTTCTTC
NA	TRBV18	TRBJ2-5	NA	CASSTDGEERETQYF	TGTGCCAGCTCAACCGACGGGGAGGAGAGGGAGACCCAGTACTTC
NA	TRBV7-9	TRBJ1-3	NA	CASSLAGESSGNTIYF	TGTGCCAGCAGCTTAGCCGGGGAGAGCTCTGGAAACACCATATATTTT
few	TRBV2	TRBJ2-5	NA	CASTGDTKETQYF	TGTGCCAGCACAGGGGACACTAAAGAGACCCAGTACTTC
NA	TRBV12-3/TRBV12-4	TRBJ1-5	NA	CASSLSGDMYQPQHF	TGTGCCAGCAGTTTAAGCGGGGATATGTATCAGCCCCAGCATTTT
few	TRBV7-8	TRBJ2-1	NA	CASSLTRESSYNEQFF	TGTGCCAGCAGCCTTACGCGGGAAAGCTCCTACAATGAGCAGTTCTTC
many	TRBV12-3/TRBV12-4	TRBJ1-1	NA	CASSPRRNTEAFF	TGTGCCAGCAGTCCCCGGAGGAACACTGAAGCTTTCTTT
NA	TRBV10-3	TRBJ2-2	TRBD2	CAISETSSGTHTGELFF	TGTGCCATCAGTGAGACTAGCAGCGGGACTCACACCGGGGAGCTGTTTTTT
NA	TRBV20-1	TRBJ2-2	TRBD2	CSARSGRGAGELFF	TGCAGTGCCCGGAGCGGGAGGGGCGCCGGGGAGCTGTTTTTT
few	TRBV6-5	TRBJ2-3	TRBD2	CASSSTSGSSQYF	TGTGCCAGCAGTTCGACTAGCGGGAGCTCGCAGTATTTT
few	TRBV10-3	TRBJ2-3	TRBD2	CAISAGTIADTQYF	TGTGCCATCAGCGCCGGGACTATAGCAGATACGCAGTATTTT
NA	TRBV7-8	TRBJ2-6	NA	CASSSGTLVGANVLTF	TGTGCCAGCAGCTCAGGCACTTTAGTTGGGGCCAACGTCCTGACTTTC
NA	TRBV7-7	TRBJ2-5	NA	CASSSDFQETQYF	TGTGCCAGCAGCTCGGACTTCCAAGAGACCCAGTACTTC
few	TRBV6-6	TRBJ2-7	NA	CASSYDPPGDEQYF	TGTGCCAGCAGTTATGACCCCCCTGGGGACGAGCAGTACTTC
NA	TRBV10-3	TRBJ2-7	NA	CAISDRPDEQYF	TGTGCCATCAGTGATCGCCCGGACGAGCAGTACTTC
NA	TRBV12-3/TRBV12-4	TRBJ1-6	NA	CASSGSSSYNSPLHF	TGTGCCAGCAGCGGATCTAGCTCCTATAATTCACCCCTCCACTTT
NA	TRBV12-3/TRBV12-4	TRBJ2-3	NA	CASLPGATDTQYF	TGTGCCAGCCTCCCAGGTGCCACAGATACGCAGTATTTT
few	TRBV7-2	TRBJ2-1	NA	CASNPGLATRFNEQFF	TGTGCCAGCAACCCAGGGTTGGCTACTAGGTTCAATGAGCAGTTCTTC
few	TRBV19	TRBJ1-2	TRBD1	CASTRTTGYGYTF	TGTGCCAGTACCCGAACGACAGGGTATGGCTACACCTTC
NA	TRBV7-6	TRBJ1-1	NA	CASSLRYRGRQAPTEAFF	TGTGCCAGCAGCTTACGGTATCGGGGTAGACAGGCTCCCACTGAAGCTTTCTTT
NA	TRBV20-1	TRBJ2-1	NA	CSATHWGDTNEQFF	TGCAGTGCCACGCACTGGGGAGACACCAATGAGCAGTTCTTC
few	TRBV7-2	TRBJ1-1	NA	CASSLSVTEAFF	TGTGCCAGCAGCCTCTCTGTCACTGAAGCTTTCTTT
NA	TRBV7-2	TRBJ2-3	NA	CASSPPSGGGARSPDTQYF	TGTGCCAGCAGCCCCCCTTCCGGCGGGGGCGCGAGGAGTCCAGATACGCAGTATTTT
few	TRBV12-3/TRBV12-4	TRBJ1-2	NA	CASSTGQIWGYTF	TGTGCCAGCAGCACCGGACAGATCTGGGGCTACACCTTC
many	TRBV6-5	TRBJ2-7	NA	CASSYRDSYEQYF	TGTGCCAGCAGTTACAGGGACTCCTACGAGCAGTACTTC
many	TRBV7-2	TRBJ2-2	NA	CASSIGPQGSDTGELFF	TGTGCCAGCAGCATCGGGCCACAGGGCTCAGACACCGGGGAGCTGTTTTTT
NA	TRBV6-8	TRBJ2-7	NA	CASSPLGSTEQYF	TGTGCCAGCAGTCCCCTTGGGAGTACCGAGCAGTACTTC
many	TRBV7-2	TRBJ2-2	NA	CASSLVAGVTGELFF	TGTGCCAGCAGCTTAGTGGCAGGGGTCACCGGGGAGCTGTTTTTT
NA	TRBV12-3/TRBV12-4	TRBJ2-6	NA	CASSLWDSGANVLTF	TGTGCCAGCAGTTTATGGGACTCTGGGGCCAACGTCCTGACTTTC
few	TRBV7-2	TRBJ2-7	NA	CASSLPEYSYEQYF	TGTGCCAGCAGCTTACCAGAATATAGCTACGAGCAGTACTTC
few	TRBV7-8	TRBJ2-7	TRBD1	CASTPVRGGHVGQYF	TGTGCCAGCACCCCGGTTCGAGGGGGCCACGTTGGGCAGTACTTC
few	TRBV18	TRBJ2-3	NA	CASSPYILDTQYF	TGTGCCAGCTCACCATATATACTGGATACGCAGTATTTT
many	TRBV7-8	TRBJ2-1	NA	CASSLVRVLPYNEQFF	TGTGCCAGCAGCTTAGTTCGGGTACTTCCCTACAATGAGCAGTTCTTC
NA	TRBV2	TRBJ1-1	NA	CASRDGPEAFF	TGTGCCAGCCGGGACGGCCCCGAAGCTTTCTTT
NA	TRBV7-8	TRBJ1-1	TRBD1	CASSAGTGGFAEAFF	TGTGCCAGCAGCGCCGGGACAGGGGGCTTCGCTGAAGCTTTCTTT
few	TRBV12-3/TRBV12-4	TRBJ1-2	NA	CASSKQAIYTF	TGTGCCAGCAGTAAACAGGCAATCTACACCTTC
NA	TRBV25-1	TRBJ1-6	NA	CASSESVSPNSPLHF	TGTGCCAGCAGTGAGTCGGTCAGCCCTAATTCACCCCTCCACTTT
NA	TRBV19	TRBJ1-2	NA	CASSTRGVTSYGYTF	TGTGCCAGTAGTACCCGGGGCGTCACCTCCTATGGCTACACCTTC